Included here is one T cell receptor (beta chain) sequence, with context. The data belong to a study of cytomegalovirus exposure and HLA in healthy donors. Trimming left V 6 bases short and J 9 bases short, with 17 bases between. The CDR3 contains 13 residues. From germline, CDR1 is WSHSY and CDR2 SAAADI. PCR primers comprised 60 Vbeta and 13 Jbeta primers. The method was immunoSEQ multiplex PCR; TCRdb's version includes in-frame clones alone and lacks a portion of them. The sample holds about 170,000 clones, roughly 79% seen once. V is TRBV10-2 and J is TRBJ1-1, with a weak D call TRBD1 (6 bases). This sequence was found in a woman under 40 in good health and CMV-seropositive. Sample: PBMCs. The CDR3 loop reads CASREGQNEKAFF. In nucleotides, the CDR3 is TGCGCCAGCAGAGAAGGACAGAACGAAAAAGCTTTCTTT.